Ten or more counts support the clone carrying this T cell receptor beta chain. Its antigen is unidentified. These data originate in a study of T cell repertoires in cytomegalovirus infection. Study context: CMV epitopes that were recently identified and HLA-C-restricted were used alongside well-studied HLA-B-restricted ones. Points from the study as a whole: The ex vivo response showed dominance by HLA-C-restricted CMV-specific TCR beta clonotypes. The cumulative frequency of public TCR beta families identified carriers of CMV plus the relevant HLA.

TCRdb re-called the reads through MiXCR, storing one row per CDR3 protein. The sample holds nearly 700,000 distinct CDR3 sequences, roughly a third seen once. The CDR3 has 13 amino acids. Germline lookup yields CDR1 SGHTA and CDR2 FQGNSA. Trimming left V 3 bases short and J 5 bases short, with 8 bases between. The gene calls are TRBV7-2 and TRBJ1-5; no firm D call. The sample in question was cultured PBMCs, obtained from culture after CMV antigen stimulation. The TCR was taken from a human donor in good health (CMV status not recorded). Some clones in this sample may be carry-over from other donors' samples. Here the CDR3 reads CASSFGMDQPQHF. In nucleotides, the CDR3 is TGTGCCAGCAGCTTTGGGATGGATCAGCCCCAGCATTTT.